These 13 T cell receptor beta chains originate from one sample sequenced in a study of cytomegalovirus exposure and HLA in healthy donors. Amplification used 60 Vbeta primers and 13 Jbeta primers. Only in-frame clones appear in the TCRdb table, and some are missing; sequencing was by immunoSEQ multiplex PCR. The sample includes 150,000 to 200,000 clones, approximately 85% of them seen just once. Material: PBMCs. Receptor source: a man in his late teens or twenties in good health and CMV-seropositive.

The chain is built from TRBV4-1 and TRBJ1-4; 9 positions match TRBD1. CDR3 size: 16 residues. Germline V gene lookup returns CDR1 MGHRA and CDR2 YSYEKL. V shed 3 bases, J shed 7 bases, and the junction held 9 bases outside the gene matches. The CDR3 sequence: CASSQTRTGEGEKLFF. In DNA, the CDR3 is TGCGCCAGCAGCCAGACTCGGACAGGGGAGGGTGAAAAACTGTTTTTT.

CDR3 DNA: TGTGCCAGCAGTTACACCTCACGCTACGTGAATTCACCCCTCCACTTT. This translates into CASSYTSRYVNSPLHF. The chain links TRBV6-5 to TRBJ1-6; D uncertain. This CDR3 spans 16 amino acids. Between the trimmed V and J ends, which lost 2 bases and 7 bases, there was a span of 15 bases. The germline V gene encodes CDR1 MNHEY and CDR2 SVGAGI.

V is TRBV6-1 and J is TRBJ1-4, with a possible D match to TRBD1 (5 bases). The CDR3 runs 15 residues. Trimming shortened V by 7 bases and J by 1 base, and 13 bases separated the two germline ends. CDR1 and CDR2 (germline): MNHNS, SASEGT. The chain's CDR3 is CASNPWRGTNEKLFF. In nucleotides, the CDR3 is TGTGCCAGCAATCCCTGGAGGGGAACTAATGAAAAACTGTTTTTT.

V usage is TRBV10-2 and J usage is TRBJ1-1; D uncertain. Germline V lookup: CDR1 WSHSY, CDR2 SAAADI. The CDR3 sequence is 13 residues long. Trimming removed 5 bases at V and 0 bases at J, with 7 bases between. The CDR3 sequence: CASSFGMNTEAFF. The CDR3 DNA is TGCGCCAGCAGTTTCGGGATGAACACTGAAGCTTTCTTT.

J is TRBJ2-5 and V is TRBV19, with 7 bases aligning to TRBD1. The germline CDR1 and CDR2 sequences are LNHDA and SQIVND (reference sequence). The CDR3 is 14 amino acids. The J segment lost 2 bases and the V segment lost 6 bases, leaving 6 bases of the junction unmatched. As DNA, the CDR3 is TGTGCCAGTAGCAGTCAGGGGGTGCAAGAGACCCAGTACTTC. Amino acid sequence: CASSSQGVQETQYF. The complete variable domain, with remaining parts taken from reference TRBV19 and TRBJ2-5, reads DGGITQSPKYLFRKEGQNVTLSCEQNLNHDAMYWYRQDPGQGLRLIYYSQIVNDFQKGDIAEGYSVSREKKESFPLTVTSAQKNPTAFYLCASSSQGVQETQYFGPGTRLLVL.

The chain joins TRBV5-5 to TRBJ2-1; no clear D gene. V lost 3 bases, J lost 0 bases, and 16 bases lay in between. CDR3 length: 17 amino acids. From germline, CDR1 is SGHKS and CDR2 YYEKEE (reference sequence). CDR3 protein: CASSSLWSFSSYNEQFF. CDR3 bases: TGTGCCAGCAGCTCGCTCTGGAGCTTTTCCTCCTACAATGAGCAGTTCTTC.

A few counts support this clone. V and J are TRBV6-5 and TRBJ1-2; 7 nucleotides agree with TRBD1. The J segment lost 8 bases and the V segment lost 1 base, leaving 10 bases of the junction unmatched. Germline lookup yields CDR1 MNHEY and CDR2 SVGAGI. The CDR3 is 15 residues long. CDR3 in amino acids: CASSYFSRDSGGYTF. CDR3 DNA sequence: TGTGCCAGCAGTTACTTTTCGAGGGACAGCGGGGGCTACACCTTC.

The chain uses TRBV6-5 and TRBJ1-5; no clear D. The CDR3 covers 14 residues. Trimming took 6 bases from V and 0 from J, leaving 9 bases between them. CDR1 is MNHEY and CDR2 is SVGAGI in the germline V gene. CDR3 DNA: TGTGCCAGCAGGGAGGGCCTTAGCAATCAGCCCCAGCATTTT. This encodes CASREGLSNQPQHF.

This chain joins TRBV7-2 and TRBJ2-5; 14 nucleotides match TRBD2. CDR3 length equals 18 residues. After removal of 3 bases from V and 4 bases from J, the junction contained 10 bases not matched to a gene. The germline V gene encodes CDR1 SGHTA and CDR2 FQGNSA. This CDR3 reads CASSFPSRLAGGPETQYF. As DNA, the CDR3 is TGTGCCAGCAGCTTTCCCTCTAGACTAGCGGGGGGGCCAGAGACCCAGTACTTC.

The chain is built from TRBV7-2 and TRBJ2-5; 10 bases agree with TRBD2. In germline, CDR1 is SGHTA, CDR2 FQGNSA. There are 17 residues in the CDR3. The trim removed 5 bases at V and 1 base at J, leaving 10 bases unmatched. This chain's CDR3 is CASSRRIAGGTQETQYF. The CDR3 DNA reads TGTGCCAGCAGCCGAAGGATAGCGGGGGGTACCCAAGAGACCCAGTACTTC.

This chain joins TRBV18 and TRBJ2-2, with 8 nucleotides matching TRBD1. V was pared by 1 base and J by 5 bases, with 3 bases of the junction left unmatched. The CDR3 is made up of 15 amino acids. Germline V CDR1 and CDR2: KGHSH, LQKENI. CDR3 sequence: CASSPLTGGTGELFF. CDR3 nucleotides: TGTGCCAGCTCACCACTTACAGGGGGGACCGGGGAGCTGTTTTTT.

The chain is built from TRBV7-3 and TRBJ2-1, with 14 bases lining up with TRBD2. The germline CDR1 and CDR2 sequences are SGHTA and FQGTGA. This CDR3 has 20 amino acids. V was clipped by 5 bases and J by 1 base; unmatched bases: 13. The CDR3 nucleotides are TGTGCCAGCAGCCCCATGACTAGCGGGGGGGCGGGGGGGTCCTACAATGAGCAGTTCTTC. This translates into CASSPMTSGGAGGSYNEQFF.

The rearrangement uses TRBV27 and TRBJ1-2; 8 nucleotides line up with TRBD1. This CDR3 spans 13 amino acids. CDR1 is MNHEY and CDR2 is SMNVEV in the germline V gene (reference sequence). V was pared by 6 bases and J by 4 bases, with 4 bases of the junction left unmatched. The CDR3 bases are TGTGCCAGCAGCCCTACAGGGGGCTATGGCTACACCTTC. It codes for CASSPTGGYGYTF.